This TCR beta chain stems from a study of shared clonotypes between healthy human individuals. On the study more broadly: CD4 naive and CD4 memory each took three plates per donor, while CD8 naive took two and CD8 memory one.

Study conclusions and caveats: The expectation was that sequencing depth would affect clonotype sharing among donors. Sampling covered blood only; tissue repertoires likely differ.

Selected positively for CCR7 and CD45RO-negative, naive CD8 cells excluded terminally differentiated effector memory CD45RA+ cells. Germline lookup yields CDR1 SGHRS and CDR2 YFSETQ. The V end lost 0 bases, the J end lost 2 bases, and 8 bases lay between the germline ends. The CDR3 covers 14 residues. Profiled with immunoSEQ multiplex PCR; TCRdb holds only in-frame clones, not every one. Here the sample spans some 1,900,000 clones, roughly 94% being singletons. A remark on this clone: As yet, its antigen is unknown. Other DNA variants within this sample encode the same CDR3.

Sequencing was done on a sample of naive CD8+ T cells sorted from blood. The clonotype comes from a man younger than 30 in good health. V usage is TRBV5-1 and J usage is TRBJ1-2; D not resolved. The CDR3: CASSLAGGNYGYTF. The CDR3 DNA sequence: TGCGCCAGCAGCTTGGCCGGTGGGAACTATGGCTACACCTTC.